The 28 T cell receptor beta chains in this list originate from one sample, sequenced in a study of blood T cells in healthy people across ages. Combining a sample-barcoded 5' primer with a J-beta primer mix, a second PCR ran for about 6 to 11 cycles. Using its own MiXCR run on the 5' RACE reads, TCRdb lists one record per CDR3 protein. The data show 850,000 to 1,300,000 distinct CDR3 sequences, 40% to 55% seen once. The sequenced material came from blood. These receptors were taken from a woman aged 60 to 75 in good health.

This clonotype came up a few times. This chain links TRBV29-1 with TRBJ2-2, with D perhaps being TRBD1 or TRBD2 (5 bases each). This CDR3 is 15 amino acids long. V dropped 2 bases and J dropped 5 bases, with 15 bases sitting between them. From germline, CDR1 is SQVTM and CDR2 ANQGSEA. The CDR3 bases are TGCAGCGTTGAAATCGGCAATTGGGGGACCGGGGAGCTGTTTTTT. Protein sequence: CSVEIGNWGTGELFF.

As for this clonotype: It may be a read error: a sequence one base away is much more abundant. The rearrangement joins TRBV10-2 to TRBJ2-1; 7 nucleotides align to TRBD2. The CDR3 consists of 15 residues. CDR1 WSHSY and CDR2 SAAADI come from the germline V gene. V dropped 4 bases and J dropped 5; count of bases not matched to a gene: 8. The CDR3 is CASSAVASGHNEQFF. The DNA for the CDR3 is TGCGCCAGCAGTGCAGTGGCTAGCGGCCACAATGAGCAGTTCTTC.

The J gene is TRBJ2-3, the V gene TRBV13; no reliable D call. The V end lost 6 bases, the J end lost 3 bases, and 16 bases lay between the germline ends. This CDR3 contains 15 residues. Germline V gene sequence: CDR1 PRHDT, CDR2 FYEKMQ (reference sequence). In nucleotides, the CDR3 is TGTGCCAGCAGTGCCGCGGCGATTCTAACAGATACGCAGTATTTT. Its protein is CASSAAAILTDTQYF.

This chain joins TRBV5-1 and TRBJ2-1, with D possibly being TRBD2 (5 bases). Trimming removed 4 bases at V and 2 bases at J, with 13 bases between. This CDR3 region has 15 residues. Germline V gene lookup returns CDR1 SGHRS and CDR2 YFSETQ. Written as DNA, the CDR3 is TGCGCCAGCAGCCAGAGCGGAACAACCTACAATGAGCAGTTCTTC. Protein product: CASSQSGTTYNEQFF.

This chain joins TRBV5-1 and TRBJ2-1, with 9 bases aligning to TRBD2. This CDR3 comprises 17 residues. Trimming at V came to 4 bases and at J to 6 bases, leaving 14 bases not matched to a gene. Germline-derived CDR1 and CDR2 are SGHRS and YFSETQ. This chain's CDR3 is CASSLVIAGASSNEQFF. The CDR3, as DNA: TGCGCCAGCAGCCTTGTAATAGCGGGGGCCTCTTCCAATGAGCAGTTCTTC.

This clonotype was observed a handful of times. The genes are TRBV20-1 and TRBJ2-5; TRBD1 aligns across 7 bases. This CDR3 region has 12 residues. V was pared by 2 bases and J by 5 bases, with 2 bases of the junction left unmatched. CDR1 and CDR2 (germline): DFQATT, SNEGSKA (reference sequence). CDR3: CSARSQGETQYF. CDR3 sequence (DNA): TGCAGTGCTAGATCACAGGGGGAGACCCAGTACTTC.

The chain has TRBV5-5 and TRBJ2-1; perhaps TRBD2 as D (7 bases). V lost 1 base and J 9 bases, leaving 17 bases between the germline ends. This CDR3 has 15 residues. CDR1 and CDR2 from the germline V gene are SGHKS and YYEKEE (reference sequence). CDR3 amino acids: CASSLKGGAVGEQFF. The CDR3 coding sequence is TGTGCCAGCAGCTTGAAAGGGGGGGCTGTGGGTGAGCAGTTCTTC.

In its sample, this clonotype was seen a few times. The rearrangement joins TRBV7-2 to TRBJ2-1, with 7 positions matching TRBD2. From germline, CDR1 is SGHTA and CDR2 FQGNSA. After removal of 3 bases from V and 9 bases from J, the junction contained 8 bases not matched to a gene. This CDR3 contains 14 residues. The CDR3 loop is CASSLKAGDSEQFF. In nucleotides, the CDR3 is TGTGCCAGCAGCTTGAAGGCGGGAGATAGTGAGCAGTTCTTC. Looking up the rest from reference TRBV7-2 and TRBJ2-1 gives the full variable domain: GAGVSQSPSNKVTEKGKDVELRCDPISGHTALYWYRQSLGQGLEFLIYFQGNSAPDKSGLPSDRFSAERTGGSVSTLTIQRTQQEDSAVYLCASSLKAGDSEQFFGPGTRLTVL.

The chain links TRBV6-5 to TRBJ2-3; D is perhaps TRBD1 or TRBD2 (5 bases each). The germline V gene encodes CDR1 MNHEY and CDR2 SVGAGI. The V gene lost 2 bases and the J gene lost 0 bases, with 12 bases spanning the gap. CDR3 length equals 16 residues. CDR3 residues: CASSYAQGPSTDTQYF. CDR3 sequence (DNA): TGTGCCAGCAGTTACGCCCAGGGACCAAGCACAGATACGCAGTATTTT.

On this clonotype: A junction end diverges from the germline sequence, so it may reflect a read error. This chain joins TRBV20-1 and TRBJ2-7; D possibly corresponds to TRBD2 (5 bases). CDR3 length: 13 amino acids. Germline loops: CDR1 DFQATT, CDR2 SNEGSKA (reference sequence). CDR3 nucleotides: TGCAGGGCTAGTTTTCGCGGGCCCTACGAGCAGTACTTC. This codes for CRASFRGPYEQYF.

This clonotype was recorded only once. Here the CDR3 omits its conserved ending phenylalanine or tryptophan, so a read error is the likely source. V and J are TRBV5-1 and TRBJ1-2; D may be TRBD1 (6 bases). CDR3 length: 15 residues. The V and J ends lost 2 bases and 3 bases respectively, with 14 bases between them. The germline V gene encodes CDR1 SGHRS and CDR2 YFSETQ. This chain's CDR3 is CASSFWTVGDYGYTL. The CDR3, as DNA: TGCGCCAGCAGCTTCTGGACAGTAGGGGACTATGGCTACACCTTA.

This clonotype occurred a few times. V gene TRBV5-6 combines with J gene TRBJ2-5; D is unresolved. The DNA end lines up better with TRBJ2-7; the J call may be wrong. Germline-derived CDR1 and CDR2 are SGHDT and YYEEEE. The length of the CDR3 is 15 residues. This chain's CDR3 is CASSFTGVVLGEQYF. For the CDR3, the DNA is TGTGCCAGCAGCTTCACCGGAGTGGTCCTGGGCGAGCAGTACTTC.

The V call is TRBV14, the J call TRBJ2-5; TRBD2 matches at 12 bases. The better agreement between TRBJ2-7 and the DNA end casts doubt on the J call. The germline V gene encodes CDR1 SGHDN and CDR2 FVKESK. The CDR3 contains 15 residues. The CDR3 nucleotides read TGTGCCAGCAGCCAAACTAGCGGGAGGACCCACGAGCAGTACTTC. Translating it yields CASSQTSGRTHEQYF.

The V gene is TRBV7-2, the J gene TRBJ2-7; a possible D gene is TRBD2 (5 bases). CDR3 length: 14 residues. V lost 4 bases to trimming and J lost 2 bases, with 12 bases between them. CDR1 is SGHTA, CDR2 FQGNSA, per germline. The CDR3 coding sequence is TGTGCCAGCAGCTCGCCCGGGAACCCCTACGAGCAGTACTTC. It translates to CASSSPGNPYEQYF.

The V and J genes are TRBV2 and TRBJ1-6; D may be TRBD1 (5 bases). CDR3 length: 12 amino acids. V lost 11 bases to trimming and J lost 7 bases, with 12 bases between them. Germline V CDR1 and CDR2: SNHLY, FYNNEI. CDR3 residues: CAGGVANSPLHF. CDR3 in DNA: TGTGCCGGGGGAGTCGCGAATTCACCCCTCCACTTT.

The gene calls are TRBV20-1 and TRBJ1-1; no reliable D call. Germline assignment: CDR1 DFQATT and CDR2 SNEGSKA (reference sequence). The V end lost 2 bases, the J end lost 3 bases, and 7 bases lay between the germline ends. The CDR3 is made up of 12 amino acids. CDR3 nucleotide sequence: TGCAGTGCTAGAAGGGTGCACACTGAAGCTTTCTTT. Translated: CSARRVHTEAFF.

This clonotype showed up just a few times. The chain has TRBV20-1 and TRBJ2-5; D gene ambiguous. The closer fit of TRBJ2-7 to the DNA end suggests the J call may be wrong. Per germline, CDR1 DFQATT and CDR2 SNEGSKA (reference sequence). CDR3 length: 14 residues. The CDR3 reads CSARVVRSVDEQYF. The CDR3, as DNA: TGCAGTGCTAGAGTTGTCAGGTCTGTAGACGAGCAGTACTTC.

DNA for the CDR3: TGCAGTGCTATAAGACAGGGTTGGAATGAAAAACTGTTTTTT. Amino acid sequence: CSAIRQGWNEKLFF. The V gene is TRBV20-1, the J gene TRBJ1-4; 7 bases fit TRBD1. The length of the CDR3 is 14 residues. J gave up 5 bases and V 4 bases, and 7 bases lay outside the gene matches. Germline V gene sequence: CDR1 DFQATT, CDR2 SNEGSKA (reference sequence).

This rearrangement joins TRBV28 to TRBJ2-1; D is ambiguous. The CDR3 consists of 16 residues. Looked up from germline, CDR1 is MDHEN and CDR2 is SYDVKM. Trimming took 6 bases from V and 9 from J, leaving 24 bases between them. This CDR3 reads CASSRRSSIRGFEQFF. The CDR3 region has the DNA TGTGCCAGCAGCCGCCGTTCTAGTATCCGTGGTTTTGAGCAGTTCTTC.

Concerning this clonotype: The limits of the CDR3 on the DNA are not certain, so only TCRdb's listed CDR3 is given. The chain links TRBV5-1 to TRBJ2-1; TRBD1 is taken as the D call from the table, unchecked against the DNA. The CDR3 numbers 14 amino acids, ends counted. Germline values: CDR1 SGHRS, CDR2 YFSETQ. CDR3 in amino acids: CASSVGQGNIRGFF.

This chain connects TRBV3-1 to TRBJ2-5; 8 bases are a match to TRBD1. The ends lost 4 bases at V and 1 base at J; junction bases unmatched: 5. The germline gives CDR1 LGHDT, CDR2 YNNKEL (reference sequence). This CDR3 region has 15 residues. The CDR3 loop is CASSPGQVLQETQYF. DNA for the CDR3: TGTGCCAGCAGCCCGGGACAGGTCCTCCAAGAGACCCAGTACTTC.

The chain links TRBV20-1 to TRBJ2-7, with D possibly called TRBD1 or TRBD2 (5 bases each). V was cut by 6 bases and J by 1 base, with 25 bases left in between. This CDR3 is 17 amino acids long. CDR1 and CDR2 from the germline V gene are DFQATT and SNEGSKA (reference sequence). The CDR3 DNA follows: TGCAGTGCAACACTCAACCGGGGCGTAATCGCGTCCTACGAGCAGTACTTC. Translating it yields CSATLNRGVIASYEQYF.

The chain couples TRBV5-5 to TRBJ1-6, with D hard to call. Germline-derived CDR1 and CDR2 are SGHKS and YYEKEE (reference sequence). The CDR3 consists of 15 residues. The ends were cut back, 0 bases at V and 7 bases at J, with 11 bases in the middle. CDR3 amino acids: CASSLAARGNSPLHF. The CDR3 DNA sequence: TGTGCCAGCAGCTTGGCGGCCCGTGGGAATTCACCCCTCCACTTT.

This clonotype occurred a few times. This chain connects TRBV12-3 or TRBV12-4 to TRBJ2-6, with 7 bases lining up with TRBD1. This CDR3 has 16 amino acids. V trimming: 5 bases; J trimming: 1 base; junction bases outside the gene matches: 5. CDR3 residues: CASSVGQTSGANVLTF. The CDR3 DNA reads TGTGCCAGCAGTGTGGGACAGACTTCTGGGGCCAACGTCCTGACTTTC.

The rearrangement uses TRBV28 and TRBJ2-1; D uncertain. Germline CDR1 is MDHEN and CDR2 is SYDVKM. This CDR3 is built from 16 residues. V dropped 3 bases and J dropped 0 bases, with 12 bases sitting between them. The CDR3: CASSFSRMSSYNEQFF. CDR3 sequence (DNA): TGTGCCAGCAGTTTTTCCAGGATGAGCTCCTACAATGAGCAGTTCTTC.

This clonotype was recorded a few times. CDR3 protein: CASGGQDSYEQYF. The CDR3 DNA is TGTGCCAGCGGCGGACAAGACTCCTACGAGCAGTACTTC. This chain joins TRBV12-3 or TRBV12-4 and TRBJ2-7, with D perhaps TRBD1 (5 bases). The CDR3 contains 13 residues. V lost 8 bases to trimming and J lost 0 bases, with 11 bases between them.

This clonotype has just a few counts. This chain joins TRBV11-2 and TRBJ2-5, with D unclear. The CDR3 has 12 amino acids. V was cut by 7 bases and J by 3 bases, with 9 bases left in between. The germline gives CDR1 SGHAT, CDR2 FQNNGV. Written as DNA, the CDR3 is TGTGCCAGCACCTGGGGTGAAGAGACCCAGTACTTC. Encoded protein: CASTWGEETQYF.

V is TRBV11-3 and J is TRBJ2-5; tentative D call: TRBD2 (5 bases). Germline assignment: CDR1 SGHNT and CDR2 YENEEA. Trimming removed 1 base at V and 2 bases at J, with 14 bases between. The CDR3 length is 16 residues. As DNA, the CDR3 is TGTGCCAGCAGCTTAGGGGCGAGGGCCAGACAAGAGACCCAGTACTTC. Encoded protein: CASSLGARARQETQYF.